This T cell receptor (beta chain) is from a study (TCRdb year 2016). The cysteine opens and the phenylalanine closes a CDR3 of 15 amino acids. The retained sequence is limited to the CDR3, 45 bases, with the frame set at the first base. At the junction V is shortened by 3 bases and J by 6 bases, with 14 bases in between. Per the germline V gene, MGHDK is the CDR1 and SYGVNS is the CDR2. Comment on this clonotype: Its recognized antigen is unknown. The record has no base qualities; no much larger clone is one base away.

Receptors were amplified or captured by RT-PCR. Sequencing relied on an Illumina MiSeq. TCRdb reprocessed the public reads (quality trimming at Q25 with fastp, clone calling with MiXCR) and kept in-frame beta chains. Merged by CDR3 protein, the rows form single entries marked with the most common genes and DNA. The sample table records about 700,000 distinct CDR3 sequences; 11% to 15% of these occur just once. The ten largest make up roughly 3.9% of the sample. Sequencing used memory CD4+ T cells from blood. The source of this sequence is a female donor in good health, serving as a healthy control. This chain joins TRBV25-1 to TRBJ1-4, with a tentative D gene TRBD1 over 6 matching bases. The CDR3 region has the sequence CASSDVYGGDEKLFF. The nucleotide sequence is TGTGCCAGCAGTGATGTCTACGGGGGCGATGAAAAACTGTTTTTT. The entire variable domain, with the stretches around the CDR3 drawn from the reference TRBV25-1 and TRBJ1-4 proteins, is EADIYQTPRYLVIGTGKKITLECSQTMGHDKMYWYQQDPGMELHLIHYSYGVNSTEKGDLSSESTVSRIRTEHFPLTLESARPSHTSQYLCASSDVYGGDEKLFFGSGTQLSVL.